This entry lists 8 T cell receptor beta chains sequenced from one sample in a study of radiotherapy plus CTLA-4 blockade in lung cancer. Profiled with immunoSEQ multiplex PCR; TCRdb holds only in-frame clones, not every one. The table has approximately 28,000 clones, approximately 80% seen once. The sample in question was peripheral blood, obtained from a patient treated with radiotherapy plus ipilimumab. These receptors were collected from a human donor with non-small cell lung cancer that progressed on radiotherapy plus ipilimumab.

J is TRBJ1-1 and V is TRBV7-9; 9 bases map to TRBD1. From germline, CDR1 is SEHNR and CDR2 FQNEAQ (reference sequence). Unmatched junction bases numbered 11, after V lost 5 bases and J lost 4 bases. The CDR3 has 16 residues. CDR3 sequence: CASSPSPGTGLTEAFF. The DNA of the CDR3 is TGTGCCAGCAGCCCAAGTCCCGGGACAGGGCTCACTGAAGCTTTCTTT.

In this sample, this clone turned up a few times. The chain carries TRBV5-1 and TRBJ2-7; 7 nucleotides line up with TRBD1. The CDR3 is 15 amino acids. V was pared by 2 bases and J by 5 bases, with 10 bases of the junction left unmatched. Germline CDR1 reads SGHRS; CDR2 reads YFSETQ. CDR3 nucleotide sequence: TGCGCCAGCAGCTTACGCTCAGACAGGGCCCACGAGCAGTACTTC. Amino acids: CASSLRSDRAHEQYF. The full variable domain, completed using reference TRBV5-1 and TRBJ2-7, is KAGVTQTPRYLIKTRGQQVTLSCSPISGHRSVSWYQQTPGQGLQFLFEYFSETQRNKGNFPGRFSGRQFSNSRSEMNVSTLELGDSALYLCASSLRSDRAHEQYFGPGTRLTVT.

This clone was recorded once. V gene TRBV27 combines with J gene TRBJ2-3; D remains ambiguous. Germline V lookup: CDR1 MNHEY, CDR2 SMNVEV (reference sequence). The CDR3 is 14 residues long. Between the trimmed V and J ends, which lost 2 bases and 3 bases, there was a span of 9 bases. The CDR3 DNA is TGTGCCAGCAGTTTACGGTATTCAACAGATACGCAGTATTTT. Its protein product is CASSLRYSTDTQYF.

The V and J genes are TRBV5-1 and TRBJ2-7; 11 nucleotides line up with TRBD1. From germline, CDR1 is SGHRS and CDR2 YFSETQ. This CDR3 region has 15 residues. V lost 2 bases and J lost 1; bases outside the gene matches: 2. The DNA of the CDR3 is TGCGCCAGCAGCTTCGGGACAGGGGGGTCCTACGAGCAGTACTTC. Translating gives CASSFGTGGSYEQYF.

The J gene is TRBJ2-7, the V gene TRBV10-3; D gene uncertain. The CDR3 is 11 amino acids. V was trimmed by 0 bases and J by 5 bases, leaving 2 bases between them. Germline values: CDR1 ENHRY, CDR2 SYGVKD. CDR3 DNA sequence: TGTGCCATCAGTGAGTCCGACGAGCAGTACTTC. Its translation: CAISESDEQYF.

This chain joins TRBV6-5 and TRBJ2-7; possibly TRBD1 for D (6 bases). CDR3 length: 14 amino acids. Germline V lookup: CDR1 MNHEY, CDR2 SVGAGI. The V gene lost 7 bases and the J gene lost 7 bases, with 20 bases spanning the gap. The CDR3 is CASIIRGLPWEQYF. The CDR3 nucleotides read TGTGCCAGCATTATCAGGGGCCTCCCCTGGGAGCAGTACTTC.

This chain uses TRBV30 with TRBJ1-2, with unresolved D. The germline CDR1 and CDR2 sequences are GTSNPN and SVGIG (reference sequence). Trimming took 0 bases from V and 8 from J, leaving 10 bases between them. The CDR3 length is 12 residues. CDR3 coding DNA: TGTGCCTGGAGTGTAACTGGGCCCGGCTACACCTTC. Protein: CAWSVTGPGYTF.

CDR3 DNA sequence: TGTGCCAGTAGTATTGGTTCGGAAAGTACGACCTACGAGCAGTACTTC. It specifies CASSIGSESTTYEQYF. The chain carries TRBV19 and TRBJ2-7; D is ambiguous. V was clipped by 3 bases and J by 2 bases, with 17 bases between them. CDR1 and CDR2 (germline): LNHDA, SQIVND (reference sequence). CDR3 length: 16 amino acids.